Presented here are 7 T cell receptor beta chains from one specimen sequenced in a study of Graves' ophthalmopathy and Graves' hyperthyroidism. Amplification of TCR beta CDR3 regions used RNA transcripts. The workflow started with a first-round RT-PCR run with HTBI primers and then moved on to a second-round multiplex PCR. TCRdb reprocessed the multiplex PCR reads via MiXCR and lists one record per CDR3 protein. This table has around 1,000,000 distinct CDR3 sequences, about 36% appearing once. What was sequenced was peripheral blood or thyroid tissue (not recorded which). Receptor source: an adult man with Graves' hyperthyroidism.

V and J are TRBV27 and TRBJ1-3, with TRBD1 as a possible D gene (5 bases). Between the trimmed V and J ends, which lost 8 bases and 2 bases, there was a span of 13 bases. The CDR3 has 14 amino acids. The V gene's germline CDR1 is MNHEY and CDR2 SMNVEV (reference sequence). CDR3 sequence (DNA): TGTGCCAGCCAAGCGGGGGGTGCTGGAAACACCATATATTTT. Translated, it gives CASQAGGAGNTIYF.

At least ten counts were recorded for this clonotype. This chain links TRBV5-6 with TRBJ2-5, with D possibly TRBD2 on 5 matching bases. The CDR3 is 14 residues long. The germline gives CDR1 SGHDT, CDR2 YYEEEE. V lost 0 bases, J lost 5 bases, and 11 bases lay in between. CDR3: CASSLELGVETQYF. The DNA of the CDR3 is TGTGCCAGCAGCTTGGAGTTGGGAGTGGAGACCCAGTACTTC.

The table lists this clonotype with many counts. This CDR3 reads CASSLSGQSSYEQYF. Here the CDR3 DNA reads TGTGCCAGCAGCCTTAGCGGGCAGAGCTCCTACGAGCAGTACTTC. The chain employs TRBV7-6 and TRBJ2-7; 7 bases map to TRBD2. CDR3 length equals 15 residues. Germline lookup yields CDR1 SGHVS and CDR2 FNYEAQ. J was trimmed by 0 bases and V by 5 bases; bases with no gene match: 7.

This clonotype was detected a few times. The V call is TRBV19, the J call TRBJ1-2; D not certain. Per germline, CDR1 LNHDA and CDR2 SQIVND (reference sequence). V was cut by 0 bases and J by 8 bases, with 10 bases left in between. This CDR3 has 13 residues. The CDR3 sequence: CASSIDLGFGYTF. The DNA of the CDR3 is TGTGCCAGTAGTATAGATCTCGGTTTCGGCTACACCTTC.

The CDR3 is CGARTSGPTEAFF. For the CDR3, the DNA is TGCGGCGCCCGAACCTCGGGGCCCACTGAAGCTTTCTTT. This chain links TRBV29-1 with TRBJ1-1, with a possible D match to TRBD1 (5 bases). Germline-derived CDR1 and CDR2 are SQVTM and ANQGSEA. This CDR3 has 13 residues.

The chain combines TRBV4-1 with TRBJ2-7; 9 nucleotides match TRBD1. From germline, CDR1 is MGHRA and CDR2 YSYEKL. V dropped 0 bases and J dropped 4; count of bases not matched to a gene: 7. The CDR3 is 16 amino acids. The CDR3 region is CASSQESGTGFYEQYF. The CDR3 DNA reads as TGCGCCAGCAGCCAAGAGTCTGGGACAGGGTTTTACGAGCAGTACTTC.

This clonotype was detected only a few times. The V and J genes are TRBV4-2 and TRBJ2-7; TRBD2 matches 13 bases. V gave up 4 bases and J gave up 4 bases; unmatched junction bases: 7. The CDR3 consists of 16 residues. Germline CDR1 reads LGHNA; CDR2 reads YNFKEQ. The CDR3 nucleotides read TGTGCCAGCAGCCCGGGACTAGCGGGAAATCTGTACGAGCAGTACTTC. Translation gives CASSPGLAGNLYEQYF.